What follows are 20 T cell receptor beta chains derived from one specimen sequenced in a study of CD8 T cells in Susac syndrome. About 0.5 to 1 ug RNA was reverse transcribed with random hexamers. TCRdb analysed the immunoSEQ multiplex PCR reads with MiXCR anew, one entry per CDR3 protein. The sample carries 65,000 to 90,000 distinct CDR3 sequences, approximately 94% recorded once. The sample consisted of CD8+ T cells from PBMCs. Source of these receptors: a human donor with multiple sclerosis.

The V call is TRBV7-9, the J call TRBJ2-2; D is possibly TRBD1 (6 bases). The CDR3 extends over 15 amino acids. Germline values: CDR1 SEHNR, CDR2 FQNEAQ (reference sequence). V lost 7 bases and J 3 bases, leaving 15 bases between the germline ends. For the CDR3, the DNA is TGTGCCAGCACCTCCACAGGGTTTTACACCGGGGAGCTGTTTTTT. It codes for CASTSTGFYTGELFF.

The table lists this clonotype with a count of one. The V call is TRBV19, the J call TRBJ1-1; D might be TRBD1 (5 bases). The CDR3 contains 18 residues. Germline V CDR1 and CDR2: LNHDA, SQIVND (reference sequence). V was pared by 3 bases and J by 0 bases, with 20 bases between. CDR3 sequence (DNA): TGTGCCAGTAGTATTTCCCCAGACTCGACAGACATGAACACTGAAGCTTTCTTT. It is translated as CASSISPDSTDMNTEAFF.

V gene TRBV7-6 combines with J gene TRBJ2-3; 7 bases align to TRBD2. V shed 1 base and J 12 bases; nucleotides not matched to a gene: 7. This CDR3 spans 13 amino acids. Germline assignment: CDR1 SGHVS and CDR2 FNYEAQ. CDR3 in DNA: TGTGCCAGCAGCTTAGATGTTCGGGGACTACAGTATTTT. Its translation: CASSLDVRGLQYF.

This chain joins TRBV12-3 or TRBV12-4 and TRBJ2-7, with D perhaps assigned TRBD1 or TRBD2 (7 bases each). V was cut by 8 bases and J by 5 bases, with 16 bases left in between. This CDR3 region has 13 residues. The CDR3 reads CASADREGHEQYF. CDR3 DNA: TGTGCCAGCGCCGACAGGGAGGGCCACGAGCAGTACTTC.

The rearrangement joins TRBV12-3 or TRBV12-4 to TRBJ2-5, with 8 bases lining up with TRBD2. CDR3 length: 15 residues. V shed 7 bases, J shed 0 bases, and the junction held 7 bases outside the gene matches. The CDR3 DNA is TGTGCCAGCATGAAGAAAGCGGGGGACCAAGAGACCCAGTACTTC. This codes for CASMKKAGDQETQYF.

This chain uses TRBV7-9 with TRBJ2-7, with 9 bases lining up with TRBD1. This CDR3 spans 14 amino acids. Germline CDR1 reads SEHNR; CDR2 reads FQNEAQ (reference sequence). J gave up 2 bases and V 4 bases, and 3 bases lay outside the gene matches. The CDR3 region is CASSSRTGAYEQYF. The CDR3, as DNA: TGTGCCAGCAGCTCCCGGACAGGGGCCTACGAGCAGTACTTC.

The rearrangement links TRBV20-1 to TRBJ1-1; 8 bases agree with TRBD1. Germline CDR1 and CDR2: DFQATT and SNEGSKA (reference sequence). J gave up 3 bases and V 4 bases, and 7 bases lay outside the gene matches. The CDR3 sequence is 14 residues long. The CDR3 sequence: CSAKVRGQDTEAFF. DNA for the CDR3: TGCAGTGCTAAAGTCAGGGGGCAGGACACTGAAGCTTTCTTT.

The J gene is TRBJ1-4, the V gene TRBV18; D gene uncertain. V lost 0 bases to trimming and J lost 4 bases, with 9 bases between them. The CDR3 runs to 15 residues. The germline V gene encodes CDR1 KGHSH and CDR2 LQKENI. CDR3 nucleotides: TGTGCCAGCTCACCACCGCACAGAAATAATGAAAAACTGTTTTTT. Translating gives CASSPPHRNNEKLFF.

The chain recombines TRBV27 with TRBJ1-5; D is uncertain. The CDR3 loop spans 13 amino acids. The germline gives CDR1 MNHEY, CDR2 SMNVEV (reference sequence). Trimming took off 7 bases at V and 2 bases at J, with 9 bases between the two ends. The CDR3, as DNA: TGTGCCAGCAAGCCTTTAGGCAATCAGCCCCAGCATTTT. Translated, it gives CASKPLGNQPQHF.

The genes are TRBV6-2 or TRBV6-3 and TRBJ2-4; tentatively, D is TRBD2 (5 bases). The V gene lost 5 bases and the J gene lost 1 base, with 15 bases spanning the gap. Germline V gene data show CDR1 as MNHEY and CDR2 as SVGEGT. The CDR3 extends over 16 amino acids. The CDR3 bases are TGTGCCAGCAGTCGCCGAGGAGGAAGGGCCAAAAACATTCAGTACTTC. This encodes CASSRRGGRAKNIQYF.

The V gene is TRBV7-9, the J gene TRBJ2-1; D is uncertain. Trimming pared 8 bases from V and 0 bases from J, leaving 17 bases between. The CDR3 covers 16 residues. Per germline, CDR1 SEHNR and CDR2 FQNEAQ (reference sequence). CDR3: CASSIPTVSSYNEQFF. The DNA of the CDR3 is TGTGCCAGCTCTATACCGACTGTGAGCTCCTACAATGAGCAGTTCTTC.

The gene calls are TRBV9 and TRBJ2-1, with 8 nucleotides matching TRBD2. The germline V gene encodes CDR1 SGDLS and CDR2 YYNGEE. The CDR3 totals 15 residues. The trim removed 4 bases at V and 1 base at J, leaving 4 bases unmatched. In DNA form, the CDR3 reads TGTGCCAGCAGCCCCAGCGGGAGATCCTACAATGAGCAGTTCTTC. Translating it yields CASSPSGRSYNEQFF. The full variable domain, with the rest looked up from reference TRBV9 and TRBJ2-1, is DSGVTQTPKHLITATGQRVTLRCSPRSGDLSVYWYQQSLDQGLQFLIQYYNGEERAKGNILERFSAQQFPDLHSELNLSSLELGDSALYFCASSPSGRSYNEQFFGPGTRLTVL.

V and J are TRBV5-1 and TRBJ1-1; a possible D gene is TRBD1 (6 bases). In germline, CDR1 is SGHRS, CDR2 YFSETQ. Trimming removed 4 bases from V and 5 bases from J, with 15 bases in between. The CDR3 is 14 amino acids. The CDR3 nucleotides read TGCGCCAGCAGCCCGAGGGGGGGGTTGACTGAAGCTTTCTTT. This codes for CASSPRGGLTEAFF.

CDR3 in amino acids: CASSSSVEGPATNEKLFF. The DNA of the CDR3 is TGTGCCAGCAGCTCCTCGGTGGAGGGGCCTGCAACTAATGAAAAACTGTTTTTT. J is TRBJ1-4 and V is TRBV7-9, with a possible D match to TRBD1 (5 bases). The CDR3 runs 18 residues. Germline CDR1 and CDR2: SEHNR and FQNEAQ (reference sequence). Trimming pared 4 bases from V and 0 bases from J, leaving 18 bases between.

This clonotype was recorded a few times. The V gene is TRBV5-6, the J gene TRBJ2-1, with 7 bases lining up with TRBD1. CDR1 and CDR2 (germline): SGHDT, YYEEEE. The junction had 6 bases not matched to a gene; V was cut back by 5 bases and J by 4 bases. The CDR3 loop spans 14 amino acids. CDR3 region: CASSLDRAYNEQFF. The CDR3 region has the DNA TGTGCCAGCAGTTTAGACAGGGCTTACAATGAGCAGTTCTTC.

This clonotype was counted a single time. This chain connects TRBV2 to TRBJ1-1; D gene ambiguous. Germline CDR1 and CDR2: SNHLY and FYNNEI. The CDR3 is 14 residues long. V was pared by 0 bases and J by 1 base, with 6 bases between. CDR3 sequence (DNA): TGTGCCAGCAGTGAAGCGACGGGGAACACTGAAGCTTTCTTT. It encodes CASSEATGNTEAFF.

The chain employs TRBV19 and TRBJ2-7, with 8 bases that match TRBD1. The CDR3 totals 12 residues. Germline loops: CDR1 LNHDA, CDR2 SQIVND (reference sequence). The V gene end was trimmed by 6 bases and the J gene end by 7 bases; junction bases not matched to a gene: 5. DNA for the CDR3: TGTGCCAGTAGCTGGACAGGGCGTGAGCAGTACTTC. Its translation is CASSWTGREQYF.

The chain couples TRBV27 to TRBJ1-5; 10 nucleotides align to TRBD1. With 6 bases clipped from V and 7 bases from J, the junction kept 6 bases outside the gene matches. CDR1 and CDR2 (germline): MNHEY, SMNVEV (reference sequence). The CDR3 has 14 residues. Here the CDR3 reads CASSRQGAIQPQHF. CDR3 in DNA: TGTGCCAGCAGCCGACAGGGGGCTATACAGCCCCAGCATTTT.

The rearrangement joins TRBV6-6 to TRBJ2-5; D gene ambiguous. Trimming cost V 0 bases and J 4 bases, with 9 bases left between them. Germline V gene lookup returns CDR1 MNHNY and CDR2 SVGAGI (reference sequence). The CDR3 spans 14 residues. The chain's CDR3 is CASSYSWAGETQYF. The CDR3 DNA is TGTGCCAGCAGTTACTCTTGGGCTGGAGAGACCCAGTACTTC.

This clonotype is a singleton in its sample. This chain connects TRBV10-3 to TRBJ1-5, with D perhaps TRBD1 (6 bases). The CDR3 is 16 amino acids. CDR1 is ENHRY, CDR2 SYGVKD, per germline. Trimming took 4 bases from V and 2 from J, leaving 15 bases between them. For the CDR3, the DNA is TGTGCCATCAGTGCCGAACAGGGATATGGCAATCAGCCCCAGCATTTT. It yields the protein CAISAEQGYGNQPQHF.